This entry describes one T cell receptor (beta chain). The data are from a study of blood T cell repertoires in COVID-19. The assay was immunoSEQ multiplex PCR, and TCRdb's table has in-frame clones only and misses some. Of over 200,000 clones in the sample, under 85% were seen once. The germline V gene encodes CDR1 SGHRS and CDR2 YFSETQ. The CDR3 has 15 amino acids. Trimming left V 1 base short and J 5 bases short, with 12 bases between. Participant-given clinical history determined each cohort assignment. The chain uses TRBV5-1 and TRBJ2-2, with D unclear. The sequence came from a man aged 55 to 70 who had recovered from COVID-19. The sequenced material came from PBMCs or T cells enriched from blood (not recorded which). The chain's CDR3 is CASSLTDAYTGELFF. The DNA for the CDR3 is TGCGCCAGCAGCTTGACAGATGCTTATACCGGGGAGCTGTTTTTT. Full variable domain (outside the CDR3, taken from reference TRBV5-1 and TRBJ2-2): KAGVTQTPRYLIKTRGQQVTLSCSPISGHRSVSWYQQTPGQGLQFLFEYFSETQRNKGNFPGRFSGRQFSNSRSEMNVSTLELGDSALYLCASSLTDAYTGELFFGEGSRLTVL.